These 15 T cell receptor beta chains originate from one sample sequenced in a study of regulatory and conventional T cells in RAG deficiency. TCRdb's copy holds only in-frame clones and misses some; the assay was immunoSEQ multiplex PCR. This table has approximately 8,500 clones, over 75% appearing once. The sample was also reused in another study, on regulatory T cells. That paper adds: Primers: 52 TRBV forward and 13 TRBJ reverse.

Sequencing was carried out using CD8+ T cells sorted from blood. Source of these receptors: a human donor in good health.

With respect to this clone: The junction departs from germline at one end; a sequencing error may be responsible. J is TRBJ1-6 and V is TRBV10-3, with 8 bases fitting TRBD1. CDR1 is ENHRY and CDR2 is SYGVKD in the germline V gene. The CDR3 sequence is 16 residues long. The DNA for the CDR3 is TGTGCCAGCAGTGAATTGGGACAGGTCTTAAATTCACCCCTCCACTTT. It yields the protein CASSELGQVLNSPLHF.

The chain recombines TRBV28 with TRBJ2-7; 7 nucleotides align to TRBD2. CDR1 is MDHEN, CDR2 SYDVKM, per germline. The CDR3 runs 13 residues. With V trimmed by 7 bases and J by 5 bases, 8 bases remained unmatched. The CDR3 nucleotides read TGTGCCAGCACCCTTGGGAGGGCCAACGAGCAGTACTTC. This encodes CASTLGRANEQYF.

This chain connects TRBV7-6 to TRBJ1-1; possibly TRBD1 for D (5 bases). The CDR3 loop spans 14 amino acids. Germline CDR1 reads SGHVS; CDR2 reads FNYEAQ. Trimming took 3 bases from V and 6 from J, leaving 14 bases between them. The CDR3 DNA reads TGTGCCAGCAGCTTGAGTGCTGGGGACCCTGAAGCTTTCTTT. This translates into CASSLSAGDPEAFF.

To note about this clone: Relative to the germline gene, one junction end is altered; a read error may explain this. The chain joins TRBV5-6 to TRBJ2-1; D perhaps matches TRBD2 (6 bases). This CDR3 is 13 amino acids long. Germline values: CDR1 SGHDT, CDR2 YYEEEE. The CDR3 nucleotides are TGTGCCAGCAGCAATACGGACTACGATGAGCAGTTCTTC. This gives the protein CASSNTDYDEQFF.

The chain combines TRBV7-9 with TRBJ2-7; 7 bases map to TRBD1. Looked up from germline, CDR1 is SEHNR and CDR2 is FQNEAQ (reference sequence). This CDR3 comprises 14 residues. J gave up 9 bases and V 5 bases, and 13 bases lay outside the gene matches. In nucleotides, the CDR3 is TGTGCCAGCAGCCCTAGGACAGGTCCTCAAGTGCAGTACTTC. Protein product: CASSPRTGPQVQYF.

This clone has only a few counts. This rearrangement joins TRBV7-9 to TRBJ2-7; 8 bases are shared with TRBD1. The CDR3 contains 16 residues. Germline V gene data show CDR1 as SEHNR and CDR2 as FQNEAQ (reference sequence). Losses at the gene ends were 5 bases for V and 7 bases for J; bases not matched to a gene: 16. The CDR3 reads CASSPRGQGALGEQYF. DNA of the CDR3: TGTGCCAGCAGCCCTAGAGGGCAGGGGGCCCTTGGAGAGCAGTACTTC.

The J gene is TRBJ2-1, the V gene TRBV29-1; 7 nucleotides align to TRBD1. CDR1 and CDR2 from the germline V gene are SQVTM and ANQGSEA. The CDR3 totals 11 residues. V shed 6 bases and J 10 bases; nucleotides not matched to a gene: 6. DNA for the CDR3: TGCAGCGTGAGTTTCAGGGGGGAGCAGTTCTTC. Its protein is CSVSFRGEQFF.

The chain has TRBV6-1 and TRBJ1-6; D perhaps matches TRBD1 (5 bases). V shed 4 bases and J shed 0 bases, with 13 bases lying between them. The CDR3 sequence is 17 residues long. Germline V CDR1 and CDR2: MNHNS, SASEGT. The CDR3 region is CASSGGDWSSYNSPLHF. The CDR3 region has the DNA TGTGCCAGCAGTGGGGGGGACTGGAGCTCCTATAATTCACCCCTCCACTTT.

The chain recombines TRBV19 with TRBJ2-7; possible D gene TRBD1, 5 bases. CDR3 length: 14 amino acids. Germline CDR1 reads LNHDA; CDR2 reads SQIVND (reference sequence). Trimming stripped 2 bases from V and 2 bases from J, with 10 bases between. The chain's CDR3 is CASSIPGLPYEQYF. The CDR3 coding sequence is TGTGCCAGTAGTATACCAGGGCTACCCTACGAGCAGTACTTC.

The rearrangement uses TRBV2 and TRBJ2-1; perhaps TRBD2 as D (5 bases). The CDR3 runs 13 residues. Per germline, CDR1 SNHLY and CDR2 FYNNEI. Trimming shortened V by 8 bases and J by 6 bases, and 14 bases separated the two germline ends. The CDR3 bases are TGTGCCAGCGGTGGAAGCGAGGGCAATGAGCAGTTCTTC. Protein: CASGGSEGNEQFF.

The J gene is TRBJ1-4, the V gene TRBV7-8; D not certain. Between the trimmed V and J ends, which lost 0 bases and 7 bases, there was a span of 12 bases. The CDR3 runs 15 residues. CDR1 SGHVS and CDR2 FQNEAQ come from the germline V gene. CDR3 amino acids: CASSLASLRVEKLFF. The CDR3 DNA sequence: TGTGCCAGCAGCTTAGCTAGCCTACGAGTTGAAAAACTGTTTTTT.

V usage is TRBV4-1 and J usage is TRBJ1-2; 8 bases map to TRBD1. Germline V CDR1 and CDR2: MGHRA, YSYEKL. V was pared by 4 bases and J by 6 bases, with 13 bases of the junction left unmatched. The length of the CDR3 is 16 residues. The CDR3 is CASSLTKAGGNDGYTF. DNA of the CDR3: TGCGCCAGCAGCCTAACCAAGGCAGGGGGCAATGATGGCTACACCTTC.

The chain combines TRBV7-9 with TRBJ2-2, with a weak D call TRBD2 (6 bases). The germline CDR1 and CDR2 sequences are SEHNR and FQNEAQ (reference sequence). Trimming left V 4 bases short and J 12 bases short, with 18 bases between. The CDR3 has 14 amino acids. This CDR3 is CASSSKEGLFKLFF. The CDR3 DNA sequence: TGTGCCAGCAGCTCCAAGGAGGGGCTGTTTAAGCTGTTTTTT.

This rearrangement joins TRBV5-4 to TRBJ2-7; no clear D. The CDR3 consists of 11 residues. Between the trimmed V and J ends, which lost 2 bases and 6 bases, there was a span of 6 bases. CDR1 SGHNT and CDR2 YYREEE come from the germline V gene (reference sequence). The CDR3 region has the DNA TGTGCCAGCAGCTTTGCAAGCGAGCAGTACTTC. Encoded protein: CASSFASEQYF.

The rearrangement links TRBV2 to TRBJ2-7; D is possibly TRBD1 (5 bases). V was cut by 0 bases and J by 1 base, with 10 bases left in between. CDR1 and CDR2 (germline): SNHLY, FYNNEI. The CDR3 is 15 amino acids. This CDR3 reads CASSEAATVSYEQYF. The CDR3 bases are TGTGCCAGCAGTGAAGCCGCGACAGTATCCTACGAGCAGTACTTC.